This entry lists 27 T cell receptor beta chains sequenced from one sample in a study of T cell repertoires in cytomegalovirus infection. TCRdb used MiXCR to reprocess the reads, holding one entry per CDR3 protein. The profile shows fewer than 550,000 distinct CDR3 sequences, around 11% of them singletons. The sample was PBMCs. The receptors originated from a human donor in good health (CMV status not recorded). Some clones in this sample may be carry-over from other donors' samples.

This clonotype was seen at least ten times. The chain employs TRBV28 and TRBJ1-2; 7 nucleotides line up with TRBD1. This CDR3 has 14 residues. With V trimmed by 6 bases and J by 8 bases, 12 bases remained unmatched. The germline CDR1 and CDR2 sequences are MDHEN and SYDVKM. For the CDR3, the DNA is TGTGCCAGCAGGGTGGGACAAGGGGGCGGCGGCTACACCTTC. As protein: CASRVGQGGGGYTF.

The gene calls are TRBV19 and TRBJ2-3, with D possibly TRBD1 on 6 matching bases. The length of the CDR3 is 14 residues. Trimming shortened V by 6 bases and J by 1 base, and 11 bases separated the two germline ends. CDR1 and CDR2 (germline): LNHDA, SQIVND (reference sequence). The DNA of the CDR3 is TGTGCCAGTAGGGCAGGGGACGGCACAGATACGCAGTATTTT. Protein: CASRAGDGTDTQYF.

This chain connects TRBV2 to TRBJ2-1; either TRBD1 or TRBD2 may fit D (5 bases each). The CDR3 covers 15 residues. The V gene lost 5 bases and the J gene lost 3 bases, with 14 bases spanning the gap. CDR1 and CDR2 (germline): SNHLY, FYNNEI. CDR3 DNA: TGTGCCAGCAGTAATAAACGGGGCGGCTACAATGAGCAGTTCTTC. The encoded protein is CASSNKRGGYNEQFF.

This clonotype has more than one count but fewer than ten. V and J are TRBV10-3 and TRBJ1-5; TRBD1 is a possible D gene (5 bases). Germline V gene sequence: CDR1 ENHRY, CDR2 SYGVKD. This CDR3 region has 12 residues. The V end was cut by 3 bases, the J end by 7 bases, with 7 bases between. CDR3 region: CAISEGVQPQHF. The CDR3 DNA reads TGTGCCATCAGTGAAGGGGTCCAGCCCCAGCATTTT.

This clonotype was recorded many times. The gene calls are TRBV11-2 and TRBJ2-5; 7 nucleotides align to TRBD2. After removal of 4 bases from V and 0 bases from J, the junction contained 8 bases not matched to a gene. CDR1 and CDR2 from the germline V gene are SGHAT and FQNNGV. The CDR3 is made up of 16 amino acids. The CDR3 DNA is TGTGCCAGCAGCTCCTTCGGGGCGGGGGACCAAGAGACCCAGTACTTC. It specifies CASSSFGAGDQETQYF.

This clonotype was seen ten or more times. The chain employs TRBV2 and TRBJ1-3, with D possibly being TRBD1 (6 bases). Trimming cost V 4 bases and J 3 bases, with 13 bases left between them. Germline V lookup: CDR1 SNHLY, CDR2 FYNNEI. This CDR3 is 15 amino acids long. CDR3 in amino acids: CASSVGGSGGNTIYF. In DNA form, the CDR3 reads TGTGCCAGCAGTGTCGGGGGCTCCGGTGGAAACACCATATATTTT.

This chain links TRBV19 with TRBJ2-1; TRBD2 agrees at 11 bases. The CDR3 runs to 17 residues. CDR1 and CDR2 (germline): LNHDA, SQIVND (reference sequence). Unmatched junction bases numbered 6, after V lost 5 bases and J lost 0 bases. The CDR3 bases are TGTGCCAGTAGTCCCTCGGGACTAGCGGTCTCCTACAATGAGCAGTTCTTC. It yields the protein CASSPSGLAVSYNEQFF.

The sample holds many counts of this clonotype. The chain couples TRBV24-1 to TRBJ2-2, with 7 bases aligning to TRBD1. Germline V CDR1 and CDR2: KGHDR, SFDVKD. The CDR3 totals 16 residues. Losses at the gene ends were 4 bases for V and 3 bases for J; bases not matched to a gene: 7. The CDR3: CATSDQRQGYTGELFF. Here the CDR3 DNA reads TGTGCCACCAGTGACCAAAGACAGGGTTACACCGGGGAGCTGTTTTTT.

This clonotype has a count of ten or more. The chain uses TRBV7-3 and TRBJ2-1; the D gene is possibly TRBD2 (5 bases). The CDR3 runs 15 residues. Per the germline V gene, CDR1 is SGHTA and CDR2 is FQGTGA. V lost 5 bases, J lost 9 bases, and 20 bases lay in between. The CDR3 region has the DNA TGTGCCAGCAGCCTACTAGGCAGGAGCTCGCCTGAGCAGTTCTTC. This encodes CASSLLGRSSPEQFF.

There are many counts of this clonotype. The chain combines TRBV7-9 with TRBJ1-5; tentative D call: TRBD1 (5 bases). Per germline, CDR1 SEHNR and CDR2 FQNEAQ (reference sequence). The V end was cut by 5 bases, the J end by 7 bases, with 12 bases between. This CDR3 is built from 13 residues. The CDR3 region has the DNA TGTGCCAGCAGCCCCCTCGGGGACCAGCCCCAGCATTTT. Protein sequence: CASSPLGDQPQHF. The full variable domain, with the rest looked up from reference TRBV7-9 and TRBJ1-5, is DTGVSQNPRHKITKRGQNVTFRCDPISEHNRLYWYRQTLGQGPEFLTYFQNEAQLEKSRLLSDRFSAERPKGSFSTLEIQRTEQGDSAMYLCASSPLGDQPQHFGDGTRLSIL.

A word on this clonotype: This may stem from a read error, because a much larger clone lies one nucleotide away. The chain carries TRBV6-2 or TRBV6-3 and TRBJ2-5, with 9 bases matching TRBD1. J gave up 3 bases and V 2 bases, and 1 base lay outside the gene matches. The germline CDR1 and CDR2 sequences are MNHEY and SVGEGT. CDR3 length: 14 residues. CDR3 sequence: CASSYGDREETQYF. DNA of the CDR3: TGTGCCAGCAGTTACGGGGACAGGGAAGAGACCCAGTACTTC.

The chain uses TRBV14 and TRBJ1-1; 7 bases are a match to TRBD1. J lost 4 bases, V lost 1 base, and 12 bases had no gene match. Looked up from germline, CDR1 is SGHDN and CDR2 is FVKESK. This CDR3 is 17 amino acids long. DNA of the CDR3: TGTGCCAGCAGCCAAGGTCTTATGGCAGGGGGGGTCACTGAAGCTTTCTTT. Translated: CASSQGLMAGGVTEAFF.

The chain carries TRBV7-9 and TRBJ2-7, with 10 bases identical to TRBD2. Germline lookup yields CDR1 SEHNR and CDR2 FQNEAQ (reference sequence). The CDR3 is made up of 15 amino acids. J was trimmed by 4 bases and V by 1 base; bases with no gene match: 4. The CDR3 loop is CASSLVTSGDYEQYF. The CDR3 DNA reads TGTGCCAGCAGCTTAGTAACTAGCGGGGATTACGAGCAGTACTTC. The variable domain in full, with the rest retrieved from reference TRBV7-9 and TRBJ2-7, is DTGVSQNPRHKITKRGQNVTFRCDPISEHNRLYWYRQTLGQGPEFLTYFQNEAQLEKSRLLSDRFSAERPKGSFSTLEIQRTEQGDSAMYLCASSLVTSGDYEQYFGPGTRLTVT.

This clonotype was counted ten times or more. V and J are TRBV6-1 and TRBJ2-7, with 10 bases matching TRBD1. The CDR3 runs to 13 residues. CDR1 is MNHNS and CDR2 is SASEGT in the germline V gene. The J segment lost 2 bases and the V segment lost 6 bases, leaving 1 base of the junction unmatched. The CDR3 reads CASRGQGTYEQYF. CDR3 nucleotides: TGTGCCAGCAGGGGACAGGGGACCTACGAGCAGTACTTC.

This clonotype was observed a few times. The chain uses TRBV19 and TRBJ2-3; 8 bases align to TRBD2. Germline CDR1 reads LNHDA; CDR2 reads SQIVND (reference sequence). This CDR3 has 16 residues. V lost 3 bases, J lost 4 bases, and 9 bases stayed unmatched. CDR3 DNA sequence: TGTGCCAGTAGTATTGGGCGGGGGGCCAACCCAGATACGCAGTATTTT. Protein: CASSIGRGANPDTQYF.

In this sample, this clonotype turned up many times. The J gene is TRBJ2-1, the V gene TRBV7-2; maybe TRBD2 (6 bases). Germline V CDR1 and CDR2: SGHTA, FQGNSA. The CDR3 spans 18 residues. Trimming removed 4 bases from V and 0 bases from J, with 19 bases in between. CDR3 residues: CASSSPSRSGSSYNEQFF. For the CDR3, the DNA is TGTGCCAGCAGCTCCCCCTCCCGTAGCGGAAGCTCCTACAATGAGCAGTTCTTC.

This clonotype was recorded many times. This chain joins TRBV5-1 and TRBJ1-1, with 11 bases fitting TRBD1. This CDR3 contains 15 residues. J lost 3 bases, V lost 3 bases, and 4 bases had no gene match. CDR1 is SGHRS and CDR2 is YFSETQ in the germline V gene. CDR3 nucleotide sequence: TGCGCCAGCAGCTCGGACAGGGGGCATGACACTGAAGCTTTCTTT. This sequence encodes CASSSDRGHDTEAFF.

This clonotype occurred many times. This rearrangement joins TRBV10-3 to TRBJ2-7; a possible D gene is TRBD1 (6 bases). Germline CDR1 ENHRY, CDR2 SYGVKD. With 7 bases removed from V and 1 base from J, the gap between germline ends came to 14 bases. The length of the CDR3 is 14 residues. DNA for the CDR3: TGTGCCATCATTCAGGAAGGGGGATCCTACGAGCAGTACTTC. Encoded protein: CAIIQEGGSYEQYF.

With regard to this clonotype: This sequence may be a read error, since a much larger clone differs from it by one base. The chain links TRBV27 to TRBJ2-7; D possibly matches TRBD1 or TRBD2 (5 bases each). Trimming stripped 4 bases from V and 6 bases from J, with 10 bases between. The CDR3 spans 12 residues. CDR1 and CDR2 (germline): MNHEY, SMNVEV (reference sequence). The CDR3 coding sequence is TGTGCCAGCAGTTCAGAAGGGACCGAGCAGTACTTC. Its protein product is CASSSEGTEQYF.

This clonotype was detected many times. The CDR3 DNA follows: TGTGCCAGCAGCCCGACCTGGACTAGGGCCTCCTACGAGCAGTACTTC. Amino acids: CASSPTWTRASYEQYF. The chain joins TRBV12-3 or TRBV12-4 to TRBJ2-7; 7 bases match TRBD2. J was trimmed by 0 bases and V by 6 bases; bases with no gene match: 11. The CDR3 length is 16 residues.

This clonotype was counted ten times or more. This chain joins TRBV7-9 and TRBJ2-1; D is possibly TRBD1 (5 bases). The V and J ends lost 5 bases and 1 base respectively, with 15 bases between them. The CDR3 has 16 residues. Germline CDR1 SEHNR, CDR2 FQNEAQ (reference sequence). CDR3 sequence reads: CASSPSGAGSYNEQFF. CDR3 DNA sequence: TGTGCCAGCAGCCCTAGTGGGGCAGGATCCTACAATGAGCAGTTCTTC.

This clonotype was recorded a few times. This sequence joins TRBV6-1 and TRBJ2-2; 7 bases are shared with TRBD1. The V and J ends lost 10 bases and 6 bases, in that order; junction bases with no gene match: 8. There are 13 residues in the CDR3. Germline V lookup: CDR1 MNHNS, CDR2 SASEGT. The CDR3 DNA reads TGTGCCACCCTTCCGACAGGGCCCGGGGAGCTGTTTTTT. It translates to CATLPTGPGELFF.

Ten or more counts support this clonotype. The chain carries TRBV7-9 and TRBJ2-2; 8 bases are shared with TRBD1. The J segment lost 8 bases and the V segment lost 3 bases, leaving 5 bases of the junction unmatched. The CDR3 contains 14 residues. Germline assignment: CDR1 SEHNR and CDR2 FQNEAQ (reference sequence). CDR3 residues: CASSFGQGNGELFF. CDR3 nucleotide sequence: TGTGCCAGCAGCTTCGGACAGGGAAATGGGGAGCTGTTTTTT.

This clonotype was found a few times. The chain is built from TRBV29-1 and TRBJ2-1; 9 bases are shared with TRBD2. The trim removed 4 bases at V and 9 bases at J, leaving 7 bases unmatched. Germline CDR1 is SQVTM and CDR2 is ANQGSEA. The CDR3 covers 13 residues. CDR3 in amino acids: CSVVGLAKSEQFF. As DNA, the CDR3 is TGCAGCGTTGTAGGACTAGCGAAAAGTGAGCAGTTCTTC.

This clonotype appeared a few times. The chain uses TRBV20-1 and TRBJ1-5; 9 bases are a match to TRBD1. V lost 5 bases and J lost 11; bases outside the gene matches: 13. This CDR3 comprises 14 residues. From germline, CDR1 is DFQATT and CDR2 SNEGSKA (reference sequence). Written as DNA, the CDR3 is TGCAGTGCTTGCGAGGTTCGGACAGGGGTGTCCCAGCATTTT. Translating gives CSACEVRTGVSQHF.

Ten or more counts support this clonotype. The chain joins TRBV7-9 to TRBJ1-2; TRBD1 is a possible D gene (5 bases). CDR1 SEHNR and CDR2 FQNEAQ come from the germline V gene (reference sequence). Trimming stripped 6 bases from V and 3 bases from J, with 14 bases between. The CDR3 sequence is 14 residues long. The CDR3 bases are TGTGCCAGCAGACCAACCGGGACGTACTATGGCTACACCTTC. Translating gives CASRPTGTYYGYTF.

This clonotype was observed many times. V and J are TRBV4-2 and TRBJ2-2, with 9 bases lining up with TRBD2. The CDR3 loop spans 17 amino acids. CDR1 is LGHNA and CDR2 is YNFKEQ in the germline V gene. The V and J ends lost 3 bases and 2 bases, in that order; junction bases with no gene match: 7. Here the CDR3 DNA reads TGTGCCAGCAGCCAGGTCGGCGGGGGGGACAACACCGGGGAGCTGTTTTTT. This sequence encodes CASSQVGGGDNTGELFF.